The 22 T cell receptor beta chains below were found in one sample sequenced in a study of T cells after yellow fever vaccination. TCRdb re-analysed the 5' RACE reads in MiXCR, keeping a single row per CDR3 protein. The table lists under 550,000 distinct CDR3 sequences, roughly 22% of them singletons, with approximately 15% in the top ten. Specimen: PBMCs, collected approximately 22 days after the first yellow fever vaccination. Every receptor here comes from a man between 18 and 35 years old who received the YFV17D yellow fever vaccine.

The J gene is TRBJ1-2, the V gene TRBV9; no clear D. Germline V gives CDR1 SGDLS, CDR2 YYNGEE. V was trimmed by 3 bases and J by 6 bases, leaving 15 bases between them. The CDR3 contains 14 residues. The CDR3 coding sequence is TGTGCCAGCAGCGCTGTCTCGGGTGCTGATGGCTACACCTTC. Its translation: CASSAVSGADGYTF.

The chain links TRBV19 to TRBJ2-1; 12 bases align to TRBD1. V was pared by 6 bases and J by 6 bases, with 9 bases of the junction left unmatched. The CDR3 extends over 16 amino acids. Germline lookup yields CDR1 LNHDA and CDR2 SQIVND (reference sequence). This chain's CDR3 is CASSWTGTGGLNEQFF. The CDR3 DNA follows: TGTGCCAGTAGCTGGACGGGGACAGGGGGCCTCAATGAGCAGTTCTTC. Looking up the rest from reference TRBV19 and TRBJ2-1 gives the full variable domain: DGGITQSPKYLFRKEGQNVTLSCEQNLNHDAMYWYRQDPGQGLRLIYYSQIVNDFQKGDIAEGYSVSREKKESFPLTVTSAQKNPTAFYLCASSWTGTGGLNEQFFGPGTRLTVL.

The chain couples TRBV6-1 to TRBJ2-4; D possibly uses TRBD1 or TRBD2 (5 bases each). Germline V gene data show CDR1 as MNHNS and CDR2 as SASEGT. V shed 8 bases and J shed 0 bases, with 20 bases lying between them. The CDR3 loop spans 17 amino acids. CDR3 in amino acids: CASGRDGARGAKNIQYF. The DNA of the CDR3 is TGTGCCAGCGGCCGGGATGGGGCGCGTGGAGCCAAAAACATTCAGTACTTC.

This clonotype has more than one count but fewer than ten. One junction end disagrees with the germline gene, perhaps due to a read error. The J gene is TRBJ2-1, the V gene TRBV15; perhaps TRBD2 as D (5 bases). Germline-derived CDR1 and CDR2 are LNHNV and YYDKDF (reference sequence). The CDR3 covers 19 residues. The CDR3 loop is CAISRDYHRAESSYNEQFF. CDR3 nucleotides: TGTGCCATCAGCAGAGATTATCATCGAGCGGAGAGCTCCTACAATGAGCAGTTCTTC.

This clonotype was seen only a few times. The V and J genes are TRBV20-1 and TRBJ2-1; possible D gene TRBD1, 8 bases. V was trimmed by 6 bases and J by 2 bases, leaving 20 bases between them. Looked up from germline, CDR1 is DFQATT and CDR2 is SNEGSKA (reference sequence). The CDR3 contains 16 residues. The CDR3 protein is CSAIGQGGFTYNEQFF. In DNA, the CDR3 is TGCAGTGCCATAGGACAGGGAGGGTTTACCTACAATGAGCAGTTCTTC.

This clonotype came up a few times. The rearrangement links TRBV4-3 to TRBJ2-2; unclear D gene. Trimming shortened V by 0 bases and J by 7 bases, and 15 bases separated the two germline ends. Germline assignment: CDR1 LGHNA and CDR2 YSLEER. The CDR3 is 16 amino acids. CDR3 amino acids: CASSQDRASNGGELFF. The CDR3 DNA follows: TGCGCCAGCAGCCAAGATCGCGCCTCTAACGGCGGGGAGCTGTTTTTT.

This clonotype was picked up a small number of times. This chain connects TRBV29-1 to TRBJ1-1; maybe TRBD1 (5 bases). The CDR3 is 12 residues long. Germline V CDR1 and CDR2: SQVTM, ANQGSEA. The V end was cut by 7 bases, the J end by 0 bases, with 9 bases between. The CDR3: CSAEGVNTEAFF. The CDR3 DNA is TGCAGCGCGGAAGGGGTGAACACTGAAGCTTTCTTT.

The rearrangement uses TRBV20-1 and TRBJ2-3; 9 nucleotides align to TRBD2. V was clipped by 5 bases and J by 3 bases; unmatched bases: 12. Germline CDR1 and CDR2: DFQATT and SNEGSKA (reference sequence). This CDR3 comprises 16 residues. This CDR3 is CSAAGGGGVVTDTQYF. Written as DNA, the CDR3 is TGCAGTGCTGCGGGAGGGGGGGGCGTTGTAACAGATACGCAGTATTTT.

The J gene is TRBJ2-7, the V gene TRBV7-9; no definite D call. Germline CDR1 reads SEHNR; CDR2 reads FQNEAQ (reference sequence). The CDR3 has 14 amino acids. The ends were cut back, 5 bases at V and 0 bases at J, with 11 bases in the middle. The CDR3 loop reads CASSRNPSSYEQYV. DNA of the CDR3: TGTGCCAGCAGCCGTAATCCGAGCTCCTACGAGCAGTACGTC.

The CDR3 protein is CASRDFGQGYGYTF. The DNA of the CDR3 is TGTGCCAGCAGAGATTTCGGACAGGGCTATGGCTACACCTTC. This chain joins TRBV6-1 and TRBJ1-2, with TRBD1 matching 8 bases. J gave up 4 bases and V 6 bases, and 7 bases lay outside the gene matches. The CDR3 runs 14 residues. The germline V gene encodes CDR1 MNHNS and CDR2 SASEGT.

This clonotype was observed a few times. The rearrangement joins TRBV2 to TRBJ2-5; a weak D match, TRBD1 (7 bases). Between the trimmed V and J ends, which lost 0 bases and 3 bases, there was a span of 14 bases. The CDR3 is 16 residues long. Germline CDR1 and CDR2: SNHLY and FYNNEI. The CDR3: CASSEARRDSKETQYF. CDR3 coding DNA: TGTGCCAGCAGTGAAGCGCGGAGGGACAGCAAAGAGACCCAGTACTTC.

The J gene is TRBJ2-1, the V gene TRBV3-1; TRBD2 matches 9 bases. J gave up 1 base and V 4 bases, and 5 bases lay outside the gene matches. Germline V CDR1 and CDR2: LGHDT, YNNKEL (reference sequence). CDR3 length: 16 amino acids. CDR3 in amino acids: CASSRYAGGSYNEQFF. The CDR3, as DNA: TGTGCCAGCAGCCGTTATGCGGGGGGGTCCTACAATGAGCAGTTCTTC.

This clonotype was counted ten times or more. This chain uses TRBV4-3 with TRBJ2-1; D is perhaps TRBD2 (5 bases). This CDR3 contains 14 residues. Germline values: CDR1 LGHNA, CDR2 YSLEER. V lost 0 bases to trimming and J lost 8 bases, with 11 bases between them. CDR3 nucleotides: TGCGCCAGCAGCCAAGATCTGGGAGCGGATGAGCAGTTCTTC. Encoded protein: CASSQDLGADEQFF.

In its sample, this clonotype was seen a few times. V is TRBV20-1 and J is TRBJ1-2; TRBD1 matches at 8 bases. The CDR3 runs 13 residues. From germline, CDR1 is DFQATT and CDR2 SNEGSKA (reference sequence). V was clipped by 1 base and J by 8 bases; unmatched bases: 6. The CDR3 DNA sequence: TGCAGTGCTAGAGTGTGGGACAGGACGGGCTACACCTTC. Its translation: CSARVWDRTGYTF.

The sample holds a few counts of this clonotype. CDR3: CASSLESRGYTF. The DNA of the CDR3 is TGTGCCAGCAGTTTGGAGAGCCGGGGCTACACCTTC. The V and J genes are TRBV12-3 or TRBV12-4 and TRBJ1-2, with no clear D. CDR3 length: 12 residues. Trimming removed 3 bases from V and 8 bases from J, with 10 bases in between.

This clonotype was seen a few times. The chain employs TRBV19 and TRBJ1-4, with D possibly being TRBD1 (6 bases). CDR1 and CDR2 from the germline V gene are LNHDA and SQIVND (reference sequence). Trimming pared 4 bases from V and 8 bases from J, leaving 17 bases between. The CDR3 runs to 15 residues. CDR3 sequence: CASSTRTPRGEKLFF. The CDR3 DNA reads TGTGCCAGTAGTACGCGGACACCTAGGGGGGAAAAACTGTTTTTT.

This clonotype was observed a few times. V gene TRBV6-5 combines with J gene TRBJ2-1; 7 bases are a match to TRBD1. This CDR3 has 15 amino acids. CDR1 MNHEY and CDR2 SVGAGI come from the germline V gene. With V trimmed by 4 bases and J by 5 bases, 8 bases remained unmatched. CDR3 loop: CASSSPGQLDNEQFF. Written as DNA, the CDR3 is TGTGCCAGCAGTTCGCCGGGACAGTTGGACAATGAGCAGTTCTTC.

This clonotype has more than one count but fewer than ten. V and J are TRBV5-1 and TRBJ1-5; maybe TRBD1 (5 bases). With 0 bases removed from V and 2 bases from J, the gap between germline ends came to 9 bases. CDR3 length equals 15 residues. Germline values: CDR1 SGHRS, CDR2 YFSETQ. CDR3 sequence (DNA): TGCGCCAGCAGCTTGGAGGGGTTCGGCAATCAGCCCCAGCATTTT. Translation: CASSLEGFGNQPQHF.

The CDR3 region is CASSFYDGMNTGELFF. The CDR3 DNA reads TGTGCCAGCAGTTTTTACGACGGGATGAACACCGGGGAGCTGTTTTTT. The chain recombines TRBV6-4 with TRBJ2-2; possible D gene TRBD2, 5 bases. The germline gives CDR1 MRHNA, CDR2 SNTAGT. The V end was cut by 5 bases, the J end by 1 base, with 14 bases between. The CDR3 is made up of 16 amino acids.

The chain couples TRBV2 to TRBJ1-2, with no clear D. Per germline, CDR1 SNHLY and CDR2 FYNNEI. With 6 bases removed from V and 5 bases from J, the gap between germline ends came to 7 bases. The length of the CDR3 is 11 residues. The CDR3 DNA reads TGTGCCAGCAGGGCCTTATATGGCTACACCTTC. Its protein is CASRALYGYTF.

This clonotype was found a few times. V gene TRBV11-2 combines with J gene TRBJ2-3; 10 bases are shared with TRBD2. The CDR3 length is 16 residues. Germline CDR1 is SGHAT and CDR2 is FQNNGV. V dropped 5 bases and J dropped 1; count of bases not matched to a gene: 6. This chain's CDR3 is CASSLRSGGRTDTQYF. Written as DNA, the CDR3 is TGTGCCAGCAGCCTCCGTAGCGGGGGGCGCACAGATACGCAGTATTTT.

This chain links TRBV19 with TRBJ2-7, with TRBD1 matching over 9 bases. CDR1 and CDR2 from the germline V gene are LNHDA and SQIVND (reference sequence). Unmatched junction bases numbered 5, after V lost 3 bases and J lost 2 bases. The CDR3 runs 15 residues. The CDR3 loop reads CASSIRQGVTYEQYF. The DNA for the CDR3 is TGTGCCAGTAGTATTCGACAGGGGGTCACCTACGAGCAGTACTTC.